This entry lists 7 T cell receptor beta chains sequenced from one sample in a study of shared clonotypes between healthy human individuals. TCRdb keeps only in-frame clones here, not all; method: immunoSEQ multiplex PCR. The data contain millions of clones, 85% to 95% of them singletons. Sequenced sample: naive CD4+ T cells sorted from blood. The subset: CD45RA+ positively selected. Receptors originate from a man aged 18 to 30 in good health.

This clone has just a few counts. The chain employs TRBV7-2 and TRBJ1-5; 7 nucleotides line up with TRBD1. Germline trimming cut 5 bases from V and 7 bases from J; bases unmatched to any gene: 8. The CDR3 contains 14 residues. Germline CDR1 SGHTA, CDR2 FQGNSA. CDR3 nucleotide sequence: TGTGCCAGCAGCCTAACAGGGGTTGGGCAGCCCCAGCATTTT. Its protein is CASSLTGVGQPQHF.

As regards this clone: This CDR3 is also generated by other DNA sequences in the sample. This chain uses TRBV4-3 with TRBJ2-5, with D perhaps TRBD1 or TRBD2 (6 bases each). V was pared by 0 bases and J by 5 bases, with 13 bases between. CDR1 and CDR2 from the germline V gene are LGHNA and YSLEER. The CDR3 sequence is 15 residues long. CDR3 nucleotide sequence: TGCGCCAGCAGCCAAGATGGCAGGGGAGGTGAGACCCAGTACTTC. Protein sequence: CASSQDGRGGETQYF.

The chain is built from TRBV2 and TRBJ2-3, with TRBD2 matching over 13 bases. The CDR3 has 14 amino acids. Looked up from germline, CDR1 is SNHLY and CDR2 is FYNNEI. The V segment lost 10 bases and the J segment 6 bases; nucleotides outside the gene matches: 7. The CDR3 DNA reads as TGTGCCACCAGACTAGCGGGAGGTTGGGATACGCAGTATTTT. Translated, it gives CATRLAGGWDTQYF.

This chain joins TRBV10-1 and TRBJ2-2; tentative D call: TRBD1 (6 bases). Per germline, CDR1 WNHNN and CDR2 SYGVQD (reference sequence). V was cut by 3 bases and J by 3 bases, with 8 bases left in between. The length of the CDR3 is 14 residues. The CDR3, as DNA: TGCGCCAGCAGTGACAGGGGAGACACCGGGGAGCTGTTTTTT. Its translation is CASSDRGDTGELFF.

This chain connects TRBV6-6 to TRBJ2-7; 9 nucleotides agree with TRBD1. Per the germline V gene, CDR1 is MNHNY and CDR2 is SVGAGI (reference sequence). V gave up 4 bases and J gave up 0 bases; unmatched junction bases: 7. CDR3 size: 16 residues. The CDR3 is CASSSLDRGNSYEQYF. CDR3 nucleotides: TGTGCCAGCAGTTCACTGGACAGGGGAAACTCCTACGAGCAGTACTTC.

The chain recombines TRBV10-3 with TRBJ1-1; D not certain. The CDR3 extends over 13 amino acids. The V end was cut by 0 bases, the J end by 6 bases, with 8 bases between. The germline gives CDR1 ENHRY, CDR2 SYGVKD. The CDR3 DNA sequence: TGTGCCATCAGTGAGTCGGATCGGGCTGAAGCTTTCTTT. As protein: CAISESDRAEAFF.

The V call is TRBV18, the J call TRBJ1-2; a possible D gene is TRBD1 (5 bases). There are 16 residues in the CDR3. The ends were cut back, 0 bases at V and 0 bases at J, with 11 bases in the middle. The germline V gene encodes CDR1 KGHSH and CDR2 LQKENI. This chain's CDR3 is CASSPPSQGANYGYTF. Written as DNA, the CDR3 is TGTGCCAGCTCACCACCGTCGCAGGGAGCTAACTATGGCTACACCTTC.